The clone carrying this T cell receptor beta chain was counted between two and nine times. This specimen belongs to a study of T cell responses to AZD1222 COVID-19 vaccine. The method was immunoSEQ multiplex PCR; TCRdb's version includes in-frame clones alone and lacks a portion of them. The sample records 120,000 to 150,000 clones, less than 95% being singletons. This CDR3 comprises 13 residues. Trimming at V came to 8 bases and at J to 4 bases, leaving 4 bases not matched to a gene. J is TRBJ1-1 and V is TRBV12-3 or TRBV12-4, with 10 bases aligning to TRBD1. The source was peripheral blood, collected 28 days after the second dose of the MenACWY control vaccine. The TCR sequence derives from an adult who received the MenACWY meningococcal vaccine as a control. The chain's CDR3 is CASGTGVGTEAFF. The CDR3 coding sequence is TGTGCCAGCGGGACAGGGGTGGGCACTGAAGCTTTCTTT.